This TCR beta chain appears in the sequencing data of a study of T-cell memory formation after mild COVID-19. Study-level information: TCR clusters showed largely donor specificity. Study findings and constraints: The SARS-CoV-2 specificity of second-wave clones reaching peak at day 37 remained unverified. Memory cells collected pre-infection included some clones that later responded, suggesting cross-reactive memory joined.

5'RACE with constant-segment primers yielded barcoded, UMI-tagged TCR alpha and TCR beta cDNA libraries. MiXCR, run by TCRdb on the 5' RACE reads, gives a single entry per CDR3 protein. This table holds just under 550,000 distinct CDR3 sequences, over 20% found once. This clonotype showed up just a few times. Antigen: not known. The ends were cut back, 1 base at V and 1 base at J, with 11 bases in the middle. The CDR3 extends over 15 amino acids. The germline V gene encodes CDR1 SGHRS and CDR2 YFSETQ. The clonotype originates from an adult woman who had mild COVID-19 (a few samples of this study predate the infection). Cell type and time point are not known. The sequenced material came from PBMCs or a T cell subset sorted from them (not recorded which). The gene calls are TRBV5-1 and TRBJ1-1; D is unresolved. This CDR3 is CASSLQAGRNTEAFF. For the CDR3, the DNA is TGCGCCAGCAGCTTGCAAGCGGGGAGGAACACTGAAGCTTTCTTT.